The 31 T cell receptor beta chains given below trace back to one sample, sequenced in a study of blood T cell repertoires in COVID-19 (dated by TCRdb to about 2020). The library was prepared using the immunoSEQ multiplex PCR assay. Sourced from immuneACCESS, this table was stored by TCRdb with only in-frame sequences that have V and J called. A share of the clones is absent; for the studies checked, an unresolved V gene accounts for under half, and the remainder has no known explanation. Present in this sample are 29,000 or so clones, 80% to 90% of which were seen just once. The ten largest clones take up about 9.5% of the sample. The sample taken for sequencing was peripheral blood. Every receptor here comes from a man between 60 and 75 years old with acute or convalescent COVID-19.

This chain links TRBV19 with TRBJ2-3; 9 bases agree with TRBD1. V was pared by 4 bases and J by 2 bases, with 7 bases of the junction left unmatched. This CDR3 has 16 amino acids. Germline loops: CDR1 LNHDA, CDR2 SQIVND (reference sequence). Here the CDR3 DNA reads TGTGCCAGTAGTACCTACAGGGGGCAAACCACAGATACGCAGTATTTT. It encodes CASSTYRGQTTDTQYF.

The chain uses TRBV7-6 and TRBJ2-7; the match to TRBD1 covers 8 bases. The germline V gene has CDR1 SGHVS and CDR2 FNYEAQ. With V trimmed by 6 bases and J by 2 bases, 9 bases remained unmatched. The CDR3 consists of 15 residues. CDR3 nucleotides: TGTGCCAGCAGTACAGGACAGGGCGTTCCCTACGAGCAGTACTTC. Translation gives CASSTGQGVPYEQYF.

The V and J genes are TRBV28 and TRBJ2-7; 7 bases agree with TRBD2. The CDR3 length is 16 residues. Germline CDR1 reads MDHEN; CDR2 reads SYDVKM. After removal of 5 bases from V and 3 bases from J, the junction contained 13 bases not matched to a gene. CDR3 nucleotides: TGTGCCAGCAGTGCCCACGCCCGGGAGGCCAACTACGAGCAGTACTTC. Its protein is CASSAHAREANYEQYF.

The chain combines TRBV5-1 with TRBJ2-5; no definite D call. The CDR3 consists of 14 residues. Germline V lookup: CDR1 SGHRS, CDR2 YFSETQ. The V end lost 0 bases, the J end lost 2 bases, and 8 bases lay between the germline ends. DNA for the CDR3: TGCGCCAGCAGCTTGGGGGCTGTTCAAGAGACCCAGTACTTC. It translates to CASSLGAVQETQYF. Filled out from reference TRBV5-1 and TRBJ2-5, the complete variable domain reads KAGVTQTPRYLIKTRGQQVTLSCSPISGHRSVSWYQQTPGQGLQFLFEYFSETQRNKGNFPGRFSGRQFSNSRSEMNVSTLELGDSALYLCASSLGAVQETQYFGPGTRLLVL.

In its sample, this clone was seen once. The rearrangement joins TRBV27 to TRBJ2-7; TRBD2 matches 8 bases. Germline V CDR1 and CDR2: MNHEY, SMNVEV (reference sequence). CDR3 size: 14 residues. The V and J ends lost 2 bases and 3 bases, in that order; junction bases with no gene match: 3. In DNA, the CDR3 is TGTGCCAGCAGTTTACGGGGGGGGCTCTACGAGCAGTACTTC. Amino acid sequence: CASSLRGGLYEQYF.

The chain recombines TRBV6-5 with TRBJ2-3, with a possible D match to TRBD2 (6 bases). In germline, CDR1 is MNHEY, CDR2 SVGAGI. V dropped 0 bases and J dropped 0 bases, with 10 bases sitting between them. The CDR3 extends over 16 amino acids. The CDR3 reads CASSYSSGVSTDTQYF. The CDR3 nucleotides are TGTGCCAGCAGTTACTCTTCGGGGGTAAGCACAGATACGCAGTATTTT.

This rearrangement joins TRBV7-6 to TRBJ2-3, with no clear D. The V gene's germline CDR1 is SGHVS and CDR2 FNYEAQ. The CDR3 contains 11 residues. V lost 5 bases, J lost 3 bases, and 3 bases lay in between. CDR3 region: CASSPTDTQYF. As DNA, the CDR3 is TGTGCCAGCAGCCCGACAGATACGCAGTATTTT.

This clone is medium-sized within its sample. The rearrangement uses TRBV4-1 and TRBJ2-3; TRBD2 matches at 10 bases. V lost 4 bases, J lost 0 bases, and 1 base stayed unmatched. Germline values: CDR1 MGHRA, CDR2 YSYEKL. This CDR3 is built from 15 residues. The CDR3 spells CASSPTSGSTDTQYF. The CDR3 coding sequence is TGCGCCAGCAGCCCGACTAGCGGGAGCACAGATACGCAGTATTTT.

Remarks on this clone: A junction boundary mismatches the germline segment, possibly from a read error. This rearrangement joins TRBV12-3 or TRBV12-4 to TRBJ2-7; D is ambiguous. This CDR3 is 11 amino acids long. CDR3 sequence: CVSSLGREQYF. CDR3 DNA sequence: TGTGTCAGCAGTTTAGGTCGCGAGCAGTACTTC.

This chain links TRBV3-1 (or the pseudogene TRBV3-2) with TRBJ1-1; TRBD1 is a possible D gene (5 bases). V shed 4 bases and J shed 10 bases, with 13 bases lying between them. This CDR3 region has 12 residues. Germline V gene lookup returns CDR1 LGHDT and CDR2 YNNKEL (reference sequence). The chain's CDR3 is CASSLRVGGAFF. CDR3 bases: TGTGCCAGCAGCCTAAGGGTCGGGGGAGCTTTCTTT.

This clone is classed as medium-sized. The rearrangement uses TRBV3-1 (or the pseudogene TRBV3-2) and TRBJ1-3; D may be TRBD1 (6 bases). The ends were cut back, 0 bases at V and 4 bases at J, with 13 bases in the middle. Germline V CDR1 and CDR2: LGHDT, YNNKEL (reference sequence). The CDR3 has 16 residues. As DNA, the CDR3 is TGTGCCAGCAGCCAAGATGGGGGCAGGAACGGAAACACCATATATTTT. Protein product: CASSQDGGRNGNTIYF.

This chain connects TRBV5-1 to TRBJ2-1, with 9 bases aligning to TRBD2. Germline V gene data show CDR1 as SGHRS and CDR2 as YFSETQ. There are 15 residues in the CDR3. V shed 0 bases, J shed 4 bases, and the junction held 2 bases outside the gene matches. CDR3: CASSLASGVYNEQFF. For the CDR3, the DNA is TGCGCCAGCAGCTTGGCTAGCGGGGTATACAATGAGCAGTTCTTC.

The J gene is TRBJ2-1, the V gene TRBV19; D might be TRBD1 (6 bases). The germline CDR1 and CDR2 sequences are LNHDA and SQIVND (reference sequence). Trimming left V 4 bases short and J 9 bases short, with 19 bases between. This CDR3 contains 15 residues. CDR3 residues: CASSTSPGTLGEQFF. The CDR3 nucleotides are TGTGCCAGTAGTACCAGTCCCGGGACATTGGGTGAGCAGTTCTTC.

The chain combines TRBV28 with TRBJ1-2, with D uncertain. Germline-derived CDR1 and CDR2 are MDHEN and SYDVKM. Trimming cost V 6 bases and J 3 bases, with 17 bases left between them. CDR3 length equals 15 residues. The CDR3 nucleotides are TGTGCCAGCAGCTACCCCCTGGGTCTAGACTATGGCTACACCTTC. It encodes CASSYPLGLDYGYTF.

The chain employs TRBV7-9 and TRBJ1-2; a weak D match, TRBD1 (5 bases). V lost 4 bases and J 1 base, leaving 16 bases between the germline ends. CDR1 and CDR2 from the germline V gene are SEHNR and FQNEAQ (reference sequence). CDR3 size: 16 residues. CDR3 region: CASSSFGTGRNYGYTF. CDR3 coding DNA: TGTGCCAGCAGCTCATTCGGCACAGGACGTAACTATGGCTACACCTTC. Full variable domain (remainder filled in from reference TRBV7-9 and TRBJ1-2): DTGVSQNPRHKITKRGQNVTFRCDPISEHNRLYWYRQTLGQGPEFLTYFQNEAQLEKSRLLSDRFSAERPKGSFSTLEIQRTEQGDSAMYLCASSSFGTGRNYGYTFGSGTRLTVV.

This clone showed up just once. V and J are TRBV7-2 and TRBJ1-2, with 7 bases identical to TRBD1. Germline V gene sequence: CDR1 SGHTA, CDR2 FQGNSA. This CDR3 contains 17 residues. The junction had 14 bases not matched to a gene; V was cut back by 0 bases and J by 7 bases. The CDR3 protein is CASSLAMTGSSASGYTF. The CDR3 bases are TGTGCCAGCAGCTTAGCGATGACAGGGAGCTCAGCTAGTGGCTACACCTTC.

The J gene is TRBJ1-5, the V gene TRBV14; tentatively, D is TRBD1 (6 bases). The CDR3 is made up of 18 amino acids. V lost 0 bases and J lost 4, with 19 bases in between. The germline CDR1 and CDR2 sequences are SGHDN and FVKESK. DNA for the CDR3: TGTGCCAGCAGCCAAGATCTGGGTCAGGGGTCTCCGAATCAGCCCCAGCATTTT. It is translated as CASSQDLGQGSPNQPQHF.

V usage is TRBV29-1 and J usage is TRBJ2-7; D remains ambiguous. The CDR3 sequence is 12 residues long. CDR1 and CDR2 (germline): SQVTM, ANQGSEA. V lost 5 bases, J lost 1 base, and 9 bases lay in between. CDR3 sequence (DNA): TGCAGCGTTCAACTTCTATCCTACGAGCAGTACTTC. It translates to CSVQLLSYEQYF.

CDR3 in amino acids: CASSPGQFYGYTF. The CDR3 DNA sequence: TGTGCCAGCAGCCCGGGACAATTTTATGGCTACACCTTC. The gene calls are TRBV6-6 and TRBJ1-2; D is possibly TRBD1 (6 bases). V was cut by 6 bases and J by 5 bases, with 13 bases left in between. CDR3 length equals 13 residues. Germline values: CDR1 MNHNY, CDR2 SVGAGI (reference sequence).

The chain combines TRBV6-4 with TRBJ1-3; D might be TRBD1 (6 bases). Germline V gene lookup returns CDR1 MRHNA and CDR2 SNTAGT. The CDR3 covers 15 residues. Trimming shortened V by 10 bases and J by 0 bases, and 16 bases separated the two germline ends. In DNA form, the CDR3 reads TGTGCCAAAAAAACGGGGGGCCGCTCTGGAAACACCATATATTTT. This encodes CAKKTGGRSGNTIYF.

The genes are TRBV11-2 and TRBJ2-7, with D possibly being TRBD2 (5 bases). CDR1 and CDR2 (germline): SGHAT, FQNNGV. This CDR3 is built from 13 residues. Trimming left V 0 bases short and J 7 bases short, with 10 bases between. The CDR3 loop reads CASSLDRRGEQYF. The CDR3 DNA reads TGTGCCAGCAGCTTAGACCGGCGCGGGGAGCAGTACTTC.

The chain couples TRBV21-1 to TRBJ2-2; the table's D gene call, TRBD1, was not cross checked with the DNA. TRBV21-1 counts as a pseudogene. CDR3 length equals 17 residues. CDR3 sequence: CASSKKLSRGRTGELFF. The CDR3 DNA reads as TGTGCCAGCAGCAAAAAGTTATCCAGGGGGCGGACCGGGGAGCTGTTTTTT.

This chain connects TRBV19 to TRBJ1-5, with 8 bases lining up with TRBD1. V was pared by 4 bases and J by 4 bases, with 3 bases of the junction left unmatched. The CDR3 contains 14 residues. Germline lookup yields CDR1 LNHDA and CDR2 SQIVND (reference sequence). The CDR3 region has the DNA TGTGCCAGTAGTAGGACAGGGATTAATCAGCCCCAGCATTTT. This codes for CASSRTGINQPQHF.

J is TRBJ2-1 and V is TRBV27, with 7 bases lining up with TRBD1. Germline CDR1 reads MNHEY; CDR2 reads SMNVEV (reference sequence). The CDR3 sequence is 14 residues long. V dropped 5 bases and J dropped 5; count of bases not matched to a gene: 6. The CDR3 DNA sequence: TGTGCCAGCAGTCTCCGGGACAGCAACAATGAGCAGTTCTTC. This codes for CASSLRDSNNEQFF.

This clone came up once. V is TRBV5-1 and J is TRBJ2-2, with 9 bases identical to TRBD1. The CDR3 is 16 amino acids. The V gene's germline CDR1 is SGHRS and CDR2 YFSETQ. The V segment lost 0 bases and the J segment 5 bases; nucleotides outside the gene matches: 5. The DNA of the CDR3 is TGCGCCAGCAGCTTGGTTGTGGGACAGGGTACCGGGGAGCTGTTTTTT. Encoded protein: CASSLVVGQGTGELFF.

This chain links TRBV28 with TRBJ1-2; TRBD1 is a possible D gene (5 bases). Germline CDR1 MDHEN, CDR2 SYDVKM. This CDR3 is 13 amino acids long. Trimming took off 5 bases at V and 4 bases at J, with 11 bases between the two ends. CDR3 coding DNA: TGTGCCAGCAGTGTCACAGGATTCTATGGCTACACCTTC. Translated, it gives CASSVTGFYGYTF.

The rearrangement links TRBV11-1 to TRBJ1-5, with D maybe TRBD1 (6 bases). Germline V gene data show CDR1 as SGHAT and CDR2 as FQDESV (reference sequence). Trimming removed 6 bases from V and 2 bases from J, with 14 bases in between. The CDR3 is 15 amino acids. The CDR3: CASRATGRGNQPQHF. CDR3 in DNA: TGTGCCAGCAGGGCGACAGGTCGCGGCAATCAGCCCCAGCATTTT.

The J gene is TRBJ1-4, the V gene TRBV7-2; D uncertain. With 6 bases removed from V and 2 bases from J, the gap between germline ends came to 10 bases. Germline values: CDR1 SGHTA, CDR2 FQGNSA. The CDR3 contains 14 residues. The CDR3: CASRGSGTNEKLFF. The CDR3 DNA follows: TGTGCCAGCAGAGGGAGCGGGACTAATGAAAAACTGTTTTTT.

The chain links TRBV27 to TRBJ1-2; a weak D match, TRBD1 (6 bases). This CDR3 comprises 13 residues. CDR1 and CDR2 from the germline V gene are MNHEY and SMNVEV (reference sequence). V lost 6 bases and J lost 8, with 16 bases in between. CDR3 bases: TGTGCCAGCAGGATAACAGGGACTAGGGGCTACACCTTC. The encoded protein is CASRITGTRGYTF.

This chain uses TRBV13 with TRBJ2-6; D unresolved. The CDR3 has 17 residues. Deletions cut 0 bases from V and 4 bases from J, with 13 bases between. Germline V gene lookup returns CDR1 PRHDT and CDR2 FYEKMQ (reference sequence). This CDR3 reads CASSLGARGRGANVLTF. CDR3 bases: TGTGCCAGCAGCTTAGGGGCCCGTGGGCGAGGGGCCAACGTCCTGACTTTC. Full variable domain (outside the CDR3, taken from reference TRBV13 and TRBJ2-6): AAGVIQSPRHLIKEKRETATLKCYPIPRHDTVYWYQQGPGQDPQFLISFYEKMQSDKGSIPDRFSAQQFSDYHSELNMSSLELGDSALYFCASSLGARGRGANVLTFGAGSRLTVL.

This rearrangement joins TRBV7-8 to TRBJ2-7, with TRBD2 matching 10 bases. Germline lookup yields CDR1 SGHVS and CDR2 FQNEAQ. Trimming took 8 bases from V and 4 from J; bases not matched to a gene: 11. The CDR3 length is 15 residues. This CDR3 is CASAFGASGGYEQYF. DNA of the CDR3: TGTGCCAGCGCCTTTGGTGCTAGCGGGGGTTACGAGCAGTACTTC.